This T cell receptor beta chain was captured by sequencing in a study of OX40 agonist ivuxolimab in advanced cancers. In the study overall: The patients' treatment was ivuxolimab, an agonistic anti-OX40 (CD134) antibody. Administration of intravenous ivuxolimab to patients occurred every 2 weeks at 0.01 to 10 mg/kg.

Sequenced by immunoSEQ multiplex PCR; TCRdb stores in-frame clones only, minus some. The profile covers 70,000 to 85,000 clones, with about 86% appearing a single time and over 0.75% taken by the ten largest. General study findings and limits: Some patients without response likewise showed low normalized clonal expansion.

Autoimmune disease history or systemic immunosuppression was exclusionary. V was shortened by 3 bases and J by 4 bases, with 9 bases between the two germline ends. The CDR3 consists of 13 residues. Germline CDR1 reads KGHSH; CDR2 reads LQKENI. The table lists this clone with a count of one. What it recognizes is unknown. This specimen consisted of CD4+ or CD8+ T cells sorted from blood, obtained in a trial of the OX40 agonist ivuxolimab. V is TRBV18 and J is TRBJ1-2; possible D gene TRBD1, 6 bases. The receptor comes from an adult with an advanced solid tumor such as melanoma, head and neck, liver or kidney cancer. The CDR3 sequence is CASSPGTSYGYTF. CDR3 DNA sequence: TGTGCCAGCTCACCCGGGACAAGCTATGGCTACACCTTC.